The source of this TCR beta chain is a study of T cells after yellow fever vaccination. Findings of the study overall: Clonotype sharing between CD4 and CD8 compartments was small. Detected again after the booster were most primary-vaccination clones, at 95% to 98% CD4 and 70% to 90% CD8.

Remarks on this clonotype: Its antigen is undetermined.

V was trimmed by 5 bases and J by 1 base, leaving 18 bases between them. Per the germline V gene, CDR1 is DFQATT and CDR2 is SNEGSKA (reference sequence). CDR3 size: 16 residues. From the 5' RACE reads, TCRdb called clonotypes with MiXCR, one entry per CDR3 protein. The sample consists of about 430,000 distinct CDR3 sequences, approximately 19% of them appearing once. The clonotype was recovered from a man younger than 35 who received the YFV17D yellow fever vaccine. Source: PBMCs, taken before the yellow fever booster vaccination. V is TRBV20-1 and J is TRBJ2-1; TRBD1 might be the D (5 bases). The CDR3 loop reads CSAHPQGDPSYNEQFF. The DNA of the CDR3 is TGCAGTGCTCACCCCCAGGGCGACCCTTCCTACAATGAGCAGTTCTTC.